The 26 T cell receptor beta chains given below trace back to one sample, sequenced in a study of T cell responses to AZD1222 COVID-19 vaccine. Sequencing used immunoSEQ multiplex PCR; TCRdb keeps in-frame clones, though not all of them. The top ten clones hold about 1.8% of a sample with about 100,000 clones, about 88% of them seen once. Sequenced material: peripheral blood, taken on day 0 of AZD1222 vaccination. All receptors come from an adult in good health.

This clone was seen once. V is TRBV4-3 and J is TRBJ2-1; TRBD2 matches at 8 bases. Trimming at V came to 4 bases and at J to 3 bases, leaving 11 bases not matched to a gene. The CDR3 loop spans 17 amino acids. Germline V gene sequence: CDR1 LGHNA, CDR2 YSLEER. CDR3 nucleotide sequence: TGCGCCAGCAGCCGGCTATTGGCGGGAGGATACTACAATGAGCAGTTCTTC. It specifies CASSRLLAGGYYNEQFF.

This chain links TRBV5-4 with TRBJ1-2; D not resolved. The germline V gene has CDR1 SGHNT and CDR2 YYREEE (reference sequence). The CDR3 loop spans 15 amino acids. The V and J ends lost 1 base and 8 bases respectively, with 18 bases between them. The CDR3 is CASSLSGRPGEGYTF. The CDR3 nucleotides are TGTGCCAGCAGCTTGTCGGGGAGGCCCGGTGAGGGCTACACCTTC.

J is TRBJ1-1 and V is TRBV6-5, with D unclear. V was cut by 7 bases and J by 4 bases, with 13 bases left in between. CDR3 size: 13 residues. In germline, CDR1 is MNHEY, CDR2 SVGAGI. CDR3 in DNA: TGTGCCAGCAAACTCAGGAGTGGCACTGAAGCTTTCTTT. This gives the protein CASKLRSGTEAFF.

The chain employs TRBV11-3 and TRBJ2-1; D might be TRBD2 (6 bases). Trimming cost V 0 bases and J 5 bases, with 8 bases left between them. Germline CDR1 is SGHNT and CDR2 is YENEEA. The CDR3 covers 14 residues. CDR3 DNA: TGTGCCAGCAGCTTAGACGGAGGGGACAATGAGCAGTTCTTC. Amino acid sequence: CASSLDGGDNEQFF.

In regard to this clone: The junction differs from germline at one of its ends, possibly a read error. J is TRBJ2-3 and V is TRBV7-7, with 8 bases matching TRBD2. This CDR3 has 15 residues. CDR1 is SSHAT and CDR2 is FNYEAQ in the germline V gene (reference sequence). CDR3 nucleotides: TGTGCTAGCAGCTTAGGGGGACTAGACCCAGATACGCAGTATTTT. Protein: CASSLGGLDPDTQYF.

The chain recombines TRBV11-2 with TRBJ2-1, with TRBD1 matching over 9 bases. Trimming at V came to 5 bases and at J to 3 bases, leaving 5 bases not matched to a gene. The CDR3 has 15 amino acids. CDR1 and CDR2 (germline): SGHAT, FQNNGV. The CDR3 reads CASSPPGQGYNEQFF. CDR3 nucleotide sequence: TGTGCCAGCAGCCCACCGGGACAGGGCTACAATGAGCAGTTCTTC. Full variable domain (outside the CDR3, taken from reference TRBV11-2 and TRBJ2-1): EAGVAQSPRYKIIEKRQSVAFWCNPISGHATLYWYQQILGQGPKLLIQFQNNGVVDDSQLPKDRFSAERLKGVDSTLKIQPAKLEDSAVYLCASSPPGQGYNEQFFGPGTRLTVL.

The chain has TRBV18 and TRBJ1-6; D is ambiguous. Between the trimmed V and J ends, which lost 2 bases and 7 bases, there was a span of 6 bases. CDR3 length: 13 residues. Per the germline V gene, CDR1 is KGHSH and CDR2 is LQKENI. This CDR3 reads CASSPDPNSPLHF. The CDR3 DNA sequence: TGTGCCAGCTCACCAGATCCAAATTCACCCCTCCACTTT.

CDR3 bases: TGTGCCAGCAGCTTAGTTGCGGGAGGGCCCCACGAGCAGTACTTC. It yields the protein CASSLVAGGPHEQYF. The rearrangement uses TRBV7-2 and TRBJ2-7; 9 bases are a match to TRBD2. V lost 1 base and J lost 5; bases outside the gene matches: 6. CDR1 SGHTA and CDR2 FQGNSA come from the germline V gene. This CDR3 region has 15 residues.

This chain connects TRBV2 to TRBJ1-5; 7 bases match TRBD1. The CDR3 is made up of 13 amino acids. Germline CDR1 SNHLY, CDR2 FYNNEI. The J segment lost 2 bases and the V segment lost 11 bases, leaving 6 bases of the junction unmatched. CDR3 amino acids: CAGSGTGNQPQHF. The CDR3 bases are TGTGCCGGTTCCGGGACAGGCAATCAGCCCCAGCATTTT. The full variable domain, rest sourced from reference TRBV2 and TRBJ1-5, is EPEVTQTPSHQVTQMGQEVILRCVPISNHLYFYWYRQILGQKVEFLVSFYNNEISEKSEIFDDQFSVERPDGSNFTLKIRSTKLEDSAMYFCAGSGTGNQPQHFGDGTRLSIL.

CDR3 sequence: CAWSAQGSNQPQHF. CDR3 bases: TGTGCCTGGAGTGCCCAGGGGTCCAATCAGCCCCAGCATTTT. The chain joins TRBV30 to TRBJ1-5; perhaps TRBD1 as D (6 bases). Germline V gene sequence: CDR1 GTSNPN, CDR2 SVGIG (reference sequence). This CDR3 is 14 amino acids long. V was shortened by 1 base and J by 3 bases, with 10 bases between the two germline ends.

V is TRBV29-1 and J is TRBJ1-2; no clear D gene. The V gene lost 4 bases and the J gene lost 8 bases, with 20 bases spanning the gap. Germline V gives CDR1 SQVTM, CDR2 ANQGSEA. The CDR3 totals 14 residues. CDR3 region: CSVVAPPVLGGYTF. DNA for the CDR3: TGCAGCGTTGTAGCTCCCCCGGTCCTCGGGGGCTACACCTTC.

The chain employs TRBV10-3 and TRBJ2-1; TRBD2 matches 11 bases. The J segment lost 6 bases and the V segment lost 11 bases, leaving 9 bases of the junction unmatched. From germline, CDR1 is ENHRY and CDR2 SYGVKD. CDR3 length: 14 amino acids. CDR3 nucleotide sequence: TGTGCCTCCGATAGCGGGAGGGCGGGCAATGAGCAGTTCTTC. Protein: CASDSGRAGNEQFF.

The chain's CDR3 is CASSEAGRRRDQPQHF. The CDR3 bases are TGTGCCAGCAGTGAAGCGGGACGGCGCCGCGATCAGCCCCAGCATTTT. The chain couples TRBV6-1 to TRBJ1-5; a possible D gene is TRBD1 (5 bases). The ends were cut back, 0 bases at V and 5 bases at J, with 14 bases in the middle. The CDR3 totals 16 residues. Germline values: CDR1 MNHNS, CDR2 SASEGT.

The chain recombines TRBV27 with TRBJ1-2; TRBD1 matches 7 bases. CDR1 MNHEY and CDR2 SMNVEV come from the germline V gene (reference sequence). Trimming cost V 6 bases and J 4 bases; bases outside gene matches: 11. The CDR3 is 15 amino acids. The CDR3 reads CASRPTGVLGYGYTF. The CDR3 coding sequence is TGTGCCAGCAGGCCCACAGGGGTTTTAGGCTATGGCTACACCTTC.

Only a few counts were recorded for this clone. This chain connects TRBV4-2 to TRBJ1-2; tentatively, D is TRBD1 (5 bases). Trimming removed 1 base from V and 0 bases from J, with 12 bases in between. This CDR3 comprises 16 residues. Per germline, CDR1 LGHNA and CDR2 YNFKEQ. CDR3 region: CASSQGSETANYGYTF. In DNA, the CDR3 is TGTGCCAGCAGCCAAGGAAGCGAGACAGCTAACTATGGCTACACCTTC.

V usage is TRBV25-1 and J usage is TRBJ2-3, with D unresolved. The CDR3 spans 11 residues. V was clipped by 8 bases and J by 2 bases, with 5 bases between them. From germline, CDR1 is MGHDK and CDR2 SYGVNS. In DNA form, the CDR3 reads TGTGCCAGCGGGGACACAGATACGCAGTATTTT. It is translated as CASGDTDTQYF.

With respect to this clone: Relative to the germline gene, one junction end is altered; a read error may explain this. The chain employs TRBV5-8 and TRBJ1-2; 9 positions match TRBD1. Germline-derived CDR1 and CDR2 are SGHTS and YDEGEE. The CDR3 is made up of 12 amino acids. DNA of the CDR3: TGTGCCAGCAGCTTGTACCCGGGACAGGGCCTCTTC. Encoded protein: CASSLYPGQGLF.

This clone was counted between two and nine times. The chain uses TRBV7-2 and TRBJ1-1, with TRBD1 matching 11 bases. CDR1 is SGHTA and CDR2 is FQGNSA in the germline V gene. This CDR3 is built from 13 residues. Trimming cost V 8 bases and J 1 base; bases outside gene matches: 0. The CDR3 nucleotides are TGTGCCAGCGGACAGGGGGCGAACACTGAAGCTTTCTTT. This encodes CASGQGANTEAFF. The variable domain in full, with the rest retrieved from reference TRBV7-2 and TRBJ1-1, is GAGVSQSPSNKVTEKGKDVELRCDPISGHTALYWYRQSLGQGLEFLIYFQGNSAPDKSGLPSDRFSAERTGGSVSTLTIQRTQQEDSAVYLCASGQGANTEAFFGQGTRLTVV.

The rearrangement joins TRBV6-5 to TRBJ1-2; D is unresolved. Trimming shortened V by 8 bases and J by 8 bases, and 21 bases separated the two germline ends. Germline CDR1 reads MNHEY; CDR2 reads SVGAGI. This CDR3 is 14 amino acids long. CDR3 loop: CASFSPFGVTGYTF. As DNA, the CDR3 is TGTGCCAGCTTTAGTCCGTTCGGGGTAACCGGCTACACCTTC.

CDR3 DNA sequence: TGTGCCAGCAGTGACTCGACAGGTCCAAACGCTGAAGCTTTCTTT. As protein: CASSDSTGPNAEAFF. This chain connects TRBV6-4 to TRBJ1-1; D is perhaps TRBD1 (6 bases). Germline V lookup: CDR1 MRHNA, CDR2 SNTAGT. The CDR3 consists of 15 residues. V gave up 0 bases and J gave up 6 bases, with 14 bases separating them.

The J gene is TRBJ1-1, the V gene TRBV7-2; 8 positions agree with TRBD1. Trimming at V came to 2 bases and at J to 6 bases, leaving 5 bases not matched to a gene. The CDR3 consists of 14 residues. Germline V gene sequence: CDR1 SGHTA, CDR2 FQGNSA. The CDR3: CASSLTPGGAEAFF. The CDR3 DNA is TGTGCCAGCAGCTTAACCCCAGGGGGCGCTGAAGCTTTCTTT. Based on the CDR3 plus reference TRBV7-2 and TRBJ1-1, the full variable domain is GAGVSQSPSNKVTEKGKDVELRCDPISGHTALYWYRQSLGQGLEFLIYFQGNSAPDKSGLPSDRFSAERTGGSVSTLTIQRTQQEDSAVYLCASSLTPGGAEAFFGQGTRLTVV.

The chain carries TRBV7-3 and TRBJ2-1, with TRBD2 identical over 9 bases. The V gene's germline CDR1 is SGHTA and CDR2 FQGTGA. The CDR3 contains 15 residues. V trimming: 3 bases; J trimming: 8 bases; junction bases outside the gene matches: 8. CDR3 sequence: CASSFTSGRFDEQFF. The CDR3, as DNA: TGTGCCAGCAGCTTCACCAGCGGGAGGTTTGATGAGCAGTTCTTC.

This rearrangement joins TRBV5-1 to TRBJ2-1; TRBD2 agrees at 7 bases. V lost 3 bases and J lost 0; bases outside the gene matches: 3. The CDR3 runs 15 residues. The germline V gene has CDR1 SGHRS and CDR2 YFSETQ. This CDR3 is CASSSSGNSYNEQFF. DNA of the CDR3: TGCGCCAGCAGCTCTAGCGGAAACTCCTACAATGAGCAGTTCTTC.

The V and J genes are TRBV7-3 and TRBJ2-7; TRBD2 matches 10 bases. Trimming at V came to 2 bases and at J to 4 bases, leaving 2 bases not matched to a gene. This CDR3 spans 14 amino acids. Germline V lookup: CDR1 SGHTA, CDR2 FQGTGA. The DNA of the CDR3 is TGTGCCAGCAGCTTACAACTAGCGGGGTACGAGCAGTACTTC. This codes for CASSLQLAGYEQYF.

This clone occurred a few times. The V and J genes are TRBV30 and TRBJ1-5, with 7 nucleotides matching TRBD1. CDR1 GTSNPN and CDR2 SVGIG come from the germline V gene (reference sequence). Unmatched junction bases numbered 5, after V lost 4 bases and J lost 2 bases. There are 14 residues in the CDR3. The DNA for the CDR3 is TGTGCCTGGAATGGCAGGGGGGGCAATCAGCCCCAGCATTTT. Protein product: CAWNGRGGNQPQHF.

The chain recombines TRBV4-3 with TRBJ1-3, with a tentative D call TRBD1 (5 bases). The CDR3 covers 14 residues. Trimming took 1 base from V and 7 from J, leaving 11 bases between them. CDR1 and CDR2 (germline): LGHNA, YSLEER. CDR3 amino acids: CASSQGTGWNTIYF. CDR3 sequence (DNA): TGCGCCAGCAGCCAAGGCACAGGTTGGAACACCATATATTTT.